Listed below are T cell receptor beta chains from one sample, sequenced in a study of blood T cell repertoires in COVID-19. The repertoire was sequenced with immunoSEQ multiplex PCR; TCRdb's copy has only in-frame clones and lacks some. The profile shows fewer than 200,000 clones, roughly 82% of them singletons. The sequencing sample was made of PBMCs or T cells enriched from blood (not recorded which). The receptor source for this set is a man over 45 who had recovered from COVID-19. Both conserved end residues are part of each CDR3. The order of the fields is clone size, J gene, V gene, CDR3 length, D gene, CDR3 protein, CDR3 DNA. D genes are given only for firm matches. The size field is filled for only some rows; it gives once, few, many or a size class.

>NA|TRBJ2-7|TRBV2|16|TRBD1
CASSDLRGTASYEQYF
TGTGCCAGCAGTGACTTACGTGGGACAGCCTCCTACGAGCAGTACTTC
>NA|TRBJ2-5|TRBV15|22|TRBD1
CATSRDRGRGRGVAPYQETQYF
TGTGCCACCAGCAGAGATCGGGGCAGGGGGAGAGGGGTGGCCCCGTACCAAGAGACCCAGTACTTC
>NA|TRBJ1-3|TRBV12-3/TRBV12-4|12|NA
CASSVQGNTIYF
TGTGCCAGCAGTGTACAGGGAAACACCATATATTTT
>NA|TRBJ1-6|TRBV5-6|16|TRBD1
CASSLAGGTGNSPLHF
TGTGCCAGCAGCTTGGCGGGCGGGACAGGGAATTCACCCCTCCACTTT
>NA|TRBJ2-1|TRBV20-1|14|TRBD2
CSASSGGVYNEQFF
TGCAGTGCAAGTAGCGGGGGAGTTTACAATGAGCAGTTCTTC
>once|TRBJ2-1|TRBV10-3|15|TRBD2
CAISGGGVIGNEQFF
TGTGCCATCAGTGGCGGGGGGGTAATCGGAAATGAGCAGTTCTTC
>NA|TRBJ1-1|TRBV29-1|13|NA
CSVSGHLNTEAFF
TGCAGCGTATCGGGACACCTGAACACTGAAGCTTTCTTT
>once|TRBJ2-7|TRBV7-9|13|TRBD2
CASLAGGSYEQYF
TGTGCCAGTTTAGCGGGGGGCTCCTACGAGCAGTACTTC
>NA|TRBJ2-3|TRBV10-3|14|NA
CAIKVGQGPDTQYF
TGTGCCATCAAGGTAGGCCAGGGCCCAGATACGCAGTATTTT
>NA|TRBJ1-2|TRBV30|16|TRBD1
CAWSGGDRGRSESYTF
TGTGCCTGGAGTGGGGGGGACAGGGGGCGCTCGGAGAGCTACACCTTC
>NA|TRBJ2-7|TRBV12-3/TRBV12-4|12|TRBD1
CASRPGTAEQYF
TGTGCCAGCAGACCCGGGACAGCCGAGCAGTACTTC
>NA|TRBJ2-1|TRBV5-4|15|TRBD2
CASSSGRRSYNEQFF
TGTGCCAGCAGCAGCGGGAGACGCTCCTACAATGAGCAGTTCTTC
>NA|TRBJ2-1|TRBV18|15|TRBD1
CASSPNDRVSNEQFF
TGTGCCAGCTCACCTAACGACAGGGTCTCGAATGAGCAGTTCTTC
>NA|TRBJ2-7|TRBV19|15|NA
CASSISPGSSYEQYF
TGTGCCAGTAGTATTTCTCCGGGATCCTCCTACGAGCAGTACTTC
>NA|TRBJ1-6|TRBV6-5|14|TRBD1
CASSWTGDNSPLHF
TGTGCCAGCAGCTGGACAGGGGATAATTCACCCCTCCACTTT
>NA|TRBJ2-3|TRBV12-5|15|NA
CASGLVGLVTDTQYF
TGTGCTAGTGGTTTGGTCGGTCTGGTGACAGATACGCAGTATTTT
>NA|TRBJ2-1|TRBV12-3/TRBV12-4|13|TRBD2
CASTLAGGYEQFF
TGTGCCAGCACCTTAGCGGGGGGGTATGAGCAGTTCTTC
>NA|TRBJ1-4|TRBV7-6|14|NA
CASSPGVTGEKLFF
TGTGCCAGCAGCCCGGGGGTAACGGGTGAAAAACTGTTTTTT
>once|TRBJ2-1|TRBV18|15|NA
CASSPRELTYNEQFF
TGTGCCAGCTCACCTAGGGAGCTGACCTACAATGAGCAGTTCTTC
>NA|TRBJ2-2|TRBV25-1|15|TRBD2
CASSDTAGVSGELFF
TGTGCCAGCAGTGATACAGCGGGGGTGTCCGGGGAGCTGTTTTTT
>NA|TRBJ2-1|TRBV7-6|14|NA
CASSFLQGNNEQFF
TGTGCCAGCAGCTTCCTACAGGGTAATAATGAGCAGTTCTTC
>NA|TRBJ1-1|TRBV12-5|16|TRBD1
CASGAELGQGGTEAFF
TGTGCTAGTGGTGCGGAGCTCGGACAGGGAGGAACTGAAGCTTTCTTT
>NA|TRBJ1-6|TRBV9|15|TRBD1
CASSWGQLYNSPLHF
TGTGCCAGCAGTTGGGGACAGCTCTATAATTCACCCCTCCACTTT
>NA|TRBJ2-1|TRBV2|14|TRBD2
CASSRRLAYNEQFF
TGTGCCAGCAGTCGAAGACTAGCGTACAATGAGCAGTTCTTC